This T cell receptor beta chain originates from a study of PD-L1 blockade in urothelial cancer. Study-level information: There were a median of around 140,000 T cells in blood samples.

Regarding the study as a whole: Stronger expansion of tumor-associated clones in blood at 3 weeks distinguished durable-benefit patients.

About this clone: The antigen is undetermined.

The assay was immunoSEQ multiplex PCR, and TCRdb's table has in-frame clones only and misses some. The sample has 20,000 to 25,000 clones; around 89% are singletons. V lost 8 bases to trimming and J lost 0 bases, with 12 bases between them. The CDR3 runs to 14 residues. Germline CDR1 reads LNHNV; CDR2 reads YYDKDF (reference sequence). The sequencing used PBMCs, collected around atezolizumab (anti-PD-L1) treatment. The origin of this receptor is an older woman with urothelial cancer. The chain carries TRBV15 and TRBJ2-3, with a weak D call TRBD2 (5 bases). The CDR3 spells CATGVGRSTDTQYF. DNA of the CDR3: TGTGCCACCGGAGTGGGGAGAAGCACAGATACGCAGTATTTT.